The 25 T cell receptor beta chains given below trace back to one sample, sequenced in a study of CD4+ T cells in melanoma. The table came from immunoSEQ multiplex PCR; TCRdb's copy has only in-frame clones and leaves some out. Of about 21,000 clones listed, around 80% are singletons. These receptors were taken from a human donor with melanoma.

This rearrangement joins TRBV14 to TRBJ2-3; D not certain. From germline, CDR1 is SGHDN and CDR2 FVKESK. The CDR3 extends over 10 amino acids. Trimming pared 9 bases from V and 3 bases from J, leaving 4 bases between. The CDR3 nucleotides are TGTGCCAGATGTACAGATACGCAGTATTTT. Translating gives CARCTDTQYF.

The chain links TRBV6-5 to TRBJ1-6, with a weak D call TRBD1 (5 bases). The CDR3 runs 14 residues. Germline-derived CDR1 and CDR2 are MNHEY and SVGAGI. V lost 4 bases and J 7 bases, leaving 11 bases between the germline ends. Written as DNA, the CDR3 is TGTGCCAGCAGTTCGTTCCAGGGAAATTCACCCCTCCACTTT. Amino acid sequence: CASSSFQGNSPLHF.

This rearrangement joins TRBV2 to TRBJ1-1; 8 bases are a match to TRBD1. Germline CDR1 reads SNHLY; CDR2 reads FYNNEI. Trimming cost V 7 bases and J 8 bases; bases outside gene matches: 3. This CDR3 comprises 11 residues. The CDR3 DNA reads TGTGCCAGCATCCGGGACAGGGAAGCTTTCTTT. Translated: CASIRDREAFF.

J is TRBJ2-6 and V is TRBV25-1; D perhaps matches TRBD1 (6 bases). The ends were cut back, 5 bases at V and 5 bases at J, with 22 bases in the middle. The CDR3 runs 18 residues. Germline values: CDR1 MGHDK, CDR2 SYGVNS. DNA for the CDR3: TGTGCCAGCAGTCAGTGGATAGAACTGGACAGTCGGGCCAACGTCCTGACTTTC. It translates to CASSQWIELDSRANVLTF.

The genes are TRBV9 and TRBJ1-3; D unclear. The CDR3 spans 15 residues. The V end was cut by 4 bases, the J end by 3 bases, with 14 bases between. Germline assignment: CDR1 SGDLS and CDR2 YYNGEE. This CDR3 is CASSPRGAHGNTIYF. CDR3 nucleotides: TGTGCCAGCAGCCCCCGGGGAGCTCATGGAAACACCATATATTTT.

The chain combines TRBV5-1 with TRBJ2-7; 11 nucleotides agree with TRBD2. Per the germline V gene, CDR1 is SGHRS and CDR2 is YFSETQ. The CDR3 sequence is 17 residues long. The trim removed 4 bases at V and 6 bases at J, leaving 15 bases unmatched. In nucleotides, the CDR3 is TGCGCCAGCAGCCACGGTGAAACCGGACTAGCGGGCTTCGAGCAGTACTTC. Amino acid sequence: CASSHGETGLAGFEQYF.

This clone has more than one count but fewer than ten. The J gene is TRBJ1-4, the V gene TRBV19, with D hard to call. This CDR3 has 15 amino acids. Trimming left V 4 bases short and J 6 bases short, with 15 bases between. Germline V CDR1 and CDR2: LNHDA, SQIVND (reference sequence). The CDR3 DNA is TGTGCCAGTAGTAGCATACAGCTCGCTGATGAAAAACTGTTTTTT. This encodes CASSSIQLADEKLFF.

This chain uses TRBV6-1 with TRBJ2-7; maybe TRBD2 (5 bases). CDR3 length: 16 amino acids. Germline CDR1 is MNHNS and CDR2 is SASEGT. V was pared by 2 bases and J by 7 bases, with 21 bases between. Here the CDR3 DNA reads TGTGCCAGCAGTGAAAGTAATCGGGGTATTGTTCGGGAGCAGTACTTC. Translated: CASSESNRGIVREQYF.

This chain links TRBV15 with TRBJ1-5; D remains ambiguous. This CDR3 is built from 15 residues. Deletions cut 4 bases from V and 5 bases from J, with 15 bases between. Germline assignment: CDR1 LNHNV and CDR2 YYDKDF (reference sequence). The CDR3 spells CATSKRSGTDQPQHF. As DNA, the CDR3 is TGTGCCACCAGCAAGAGATCAGGTACCGATCAGCCCCAGCATTTT.

Here the CDR3 reads CASSADRGSTNEKLFF. CDR3 bases: TGCGCCAGCAGCGCCGACAGGGGGTCTACTAATGAAAAACTGTTTTTT. The V gene is TRBV5-1, the J gene TRBJ1-4; 9 nucleotides line up with TRBD1. Germline V gene sequence: CDR1 SGHRS, CDR2 YFSETQ. Trimming removed 4 bases from V and 2 bases from J; junction bases left unmatched: 6. This CDR3 has 16 amino acids.

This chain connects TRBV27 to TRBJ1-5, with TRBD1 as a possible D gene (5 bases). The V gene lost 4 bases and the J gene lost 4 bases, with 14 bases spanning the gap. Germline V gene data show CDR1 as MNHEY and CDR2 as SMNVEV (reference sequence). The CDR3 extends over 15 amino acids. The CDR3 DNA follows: TGTGCCAGCAGTTCTACGAAGGGGCTGAATCAGCCCCAGCATTTT. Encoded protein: CASSSTKGLNQPQHF.

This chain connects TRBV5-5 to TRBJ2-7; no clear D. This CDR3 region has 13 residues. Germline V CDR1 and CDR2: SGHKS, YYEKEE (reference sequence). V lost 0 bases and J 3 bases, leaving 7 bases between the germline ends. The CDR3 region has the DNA TGTGCCAGCAGCTTGGCGGACGGCTACGAGCAGTACTTC. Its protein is CASSLADGYEQYF.

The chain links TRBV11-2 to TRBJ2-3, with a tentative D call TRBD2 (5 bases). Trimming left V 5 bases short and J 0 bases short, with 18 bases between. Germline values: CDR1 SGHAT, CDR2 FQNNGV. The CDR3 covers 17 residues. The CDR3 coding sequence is TGTGCCAGCAGCCCTTGGGGTAGCGTCGCTAGCACAGATACGCAGTATTTT. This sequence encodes CASSPWGSVASTDTQYF. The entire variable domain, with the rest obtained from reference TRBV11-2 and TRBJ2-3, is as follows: EAGVAQSPRYKIIEKRQSVAFWCNPISGHATLYWYQQILGQGPKLLIQFQNNGVVDDSQLPKDRFSAERLKGVDSTLKIQPAKLEDSAVYLCASSPWGSVASTDTQYFGPGTRLTVL.

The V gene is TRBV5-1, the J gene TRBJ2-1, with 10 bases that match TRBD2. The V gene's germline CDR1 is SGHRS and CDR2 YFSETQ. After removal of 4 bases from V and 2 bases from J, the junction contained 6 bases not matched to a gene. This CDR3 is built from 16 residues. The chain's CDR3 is CASSRWTSGAYNEQFF. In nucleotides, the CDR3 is TGCGCCAGCAGCAGATGGACTAGCGGAGCCTACAATGAGCAGTTCTTC.

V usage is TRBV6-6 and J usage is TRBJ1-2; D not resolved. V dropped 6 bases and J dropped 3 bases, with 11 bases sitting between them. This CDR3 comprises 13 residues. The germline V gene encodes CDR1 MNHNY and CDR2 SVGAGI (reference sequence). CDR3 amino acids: CASRSSGDYGYTF. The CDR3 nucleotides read TGTGCCAGCAGATCGAGTGGAGACTATGGCTACACCTTC.

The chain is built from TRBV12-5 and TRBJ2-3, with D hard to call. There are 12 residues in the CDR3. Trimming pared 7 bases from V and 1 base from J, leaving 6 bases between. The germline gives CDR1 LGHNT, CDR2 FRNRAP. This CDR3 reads CASARGTDTQYF. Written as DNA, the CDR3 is TGTGCTAGTGCCCGAGGCACAGATACGCAGTATTTT.

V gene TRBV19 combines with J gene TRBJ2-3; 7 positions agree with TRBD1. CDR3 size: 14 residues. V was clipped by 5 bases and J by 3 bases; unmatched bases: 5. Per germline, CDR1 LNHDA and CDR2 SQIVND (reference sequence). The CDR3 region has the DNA TGTGCCAGTAGTGACAGGGTAAGAACAGATACGCAGTATTTT. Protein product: CASSDRVRTDTQYF.

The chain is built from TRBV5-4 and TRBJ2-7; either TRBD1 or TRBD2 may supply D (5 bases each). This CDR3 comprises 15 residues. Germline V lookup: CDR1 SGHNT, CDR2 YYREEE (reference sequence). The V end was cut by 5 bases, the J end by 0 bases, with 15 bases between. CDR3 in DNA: TGTGCCAGCAGTCCTGGGACCGTGAGCTCCTACGAGCAGTACTTC. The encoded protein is CASSPGTVSSYEQYF.

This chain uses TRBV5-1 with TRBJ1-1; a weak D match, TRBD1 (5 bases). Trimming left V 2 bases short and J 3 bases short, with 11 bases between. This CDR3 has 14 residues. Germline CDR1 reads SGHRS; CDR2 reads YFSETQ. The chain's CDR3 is CASSLWQGDTEAFF. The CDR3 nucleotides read TGCGCCAGCAGCTTATGGCAGGGCGACACTGAAGCTTTCTTT.

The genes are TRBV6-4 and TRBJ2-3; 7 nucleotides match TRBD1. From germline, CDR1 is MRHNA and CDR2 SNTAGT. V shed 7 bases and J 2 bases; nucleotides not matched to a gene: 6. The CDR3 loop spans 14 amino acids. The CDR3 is CASKLTGSTDTQYF. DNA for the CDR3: TGTGCCAGCAAACTGACAGGGTCCACAGATACGCAGTATTTT.

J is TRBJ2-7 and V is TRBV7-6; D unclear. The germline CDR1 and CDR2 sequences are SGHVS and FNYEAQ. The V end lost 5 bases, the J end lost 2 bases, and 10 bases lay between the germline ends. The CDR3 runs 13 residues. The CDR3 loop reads CASSQAPTYEQYF. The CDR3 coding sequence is TGTGCCAGCAGCCAAGCTCCGACCTACGAGCAGTACTTC. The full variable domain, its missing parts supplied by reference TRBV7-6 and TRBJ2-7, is GAGVSQSPRYKVTKRGQDVALRCDPISGHVSLYWYRQALGQGPEFLTYFNYEAQQDKSGLPNDRFSAERPEGSISTLTIQRTEQRDSAMYRCASSQAPTYEQYFGPGTRLTVT.

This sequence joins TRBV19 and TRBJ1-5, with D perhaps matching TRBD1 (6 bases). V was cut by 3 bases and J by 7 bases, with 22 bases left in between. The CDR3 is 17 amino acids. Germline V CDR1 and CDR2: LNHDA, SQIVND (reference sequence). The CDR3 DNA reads TGTGCCAGTAGTATGCCCTCGATCCGCACCGGGGGCCAGCCCCAGCATTTT. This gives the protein CASSMPSIRTGGQPQHF.

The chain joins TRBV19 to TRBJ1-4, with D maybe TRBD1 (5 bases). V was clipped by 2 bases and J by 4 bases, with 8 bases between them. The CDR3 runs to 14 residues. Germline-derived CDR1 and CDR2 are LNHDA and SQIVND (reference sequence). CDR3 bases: TGTGCCAGTAGTATACGGGGGATTAATGAAAAACTGTTTTTT. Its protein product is CASSIRGINEKLFF.

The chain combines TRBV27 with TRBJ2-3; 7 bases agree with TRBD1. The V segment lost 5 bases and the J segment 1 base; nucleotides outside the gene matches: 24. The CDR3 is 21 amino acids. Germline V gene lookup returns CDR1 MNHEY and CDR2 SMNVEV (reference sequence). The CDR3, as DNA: TGTGCCAGCAGTACCCGCCGGACAGGCGGTAGAACCCTGGGCCGCACAGATACGCAGTATTTT. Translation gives CASSTRRTGGRTLGRTDTQYF.

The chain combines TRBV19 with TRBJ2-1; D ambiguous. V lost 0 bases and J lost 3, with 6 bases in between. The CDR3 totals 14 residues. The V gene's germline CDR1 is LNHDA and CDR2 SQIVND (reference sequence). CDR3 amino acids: CASSIDPVYNEQFF. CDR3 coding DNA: TGTGCCAGTAGTATAGATCCTGTCTACAATGAGCAGTTCTTC.